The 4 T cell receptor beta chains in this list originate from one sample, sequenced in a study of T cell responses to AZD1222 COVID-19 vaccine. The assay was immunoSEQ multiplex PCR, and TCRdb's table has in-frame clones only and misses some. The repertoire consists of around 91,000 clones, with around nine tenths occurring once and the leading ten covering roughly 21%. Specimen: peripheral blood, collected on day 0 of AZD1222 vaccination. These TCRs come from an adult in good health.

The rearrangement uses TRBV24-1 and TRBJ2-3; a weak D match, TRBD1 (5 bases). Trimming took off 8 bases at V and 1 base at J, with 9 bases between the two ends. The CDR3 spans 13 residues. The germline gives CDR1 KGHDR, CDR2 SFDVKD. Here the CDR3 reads CATKLTGTDTQYF. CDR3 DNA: TGTGCCACCAAATTGACAGGCACAGATACGCAGTATTTT.

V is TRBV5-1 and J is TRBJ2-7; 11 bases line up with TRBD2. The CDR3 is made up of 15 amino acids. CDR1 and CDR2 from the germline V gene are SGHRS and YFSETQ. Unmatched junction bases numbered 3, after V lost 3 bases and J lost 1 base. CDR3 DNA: TGCGCCAGCAGCTGGGGGACTAGCGGATCCTACGAGCAGTACTTC. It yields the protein CASSWGTSGSYEQYF.

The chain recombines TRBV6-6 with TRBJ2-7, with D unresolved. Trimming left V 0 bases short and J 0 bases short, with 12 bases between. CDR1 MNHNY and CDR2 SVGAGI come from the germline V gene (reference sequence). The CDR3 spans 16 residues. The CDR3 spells CASSYSHSAASYEQYF. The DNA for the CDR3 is TGTGCCAGCAGTTACTCGCACAGCGCGGCCTCCTACGAGCAGTACTTC.

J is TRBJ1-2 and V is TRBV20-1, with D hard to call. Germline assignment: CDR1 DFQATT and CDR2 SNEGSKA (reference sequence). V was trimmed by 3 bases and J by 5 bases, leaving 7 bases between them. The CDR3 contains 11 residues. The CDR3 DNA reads TGCAGTGCTAGGGGCCGATATGGCTACACCTTC. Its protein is CSARGRYGYTF.